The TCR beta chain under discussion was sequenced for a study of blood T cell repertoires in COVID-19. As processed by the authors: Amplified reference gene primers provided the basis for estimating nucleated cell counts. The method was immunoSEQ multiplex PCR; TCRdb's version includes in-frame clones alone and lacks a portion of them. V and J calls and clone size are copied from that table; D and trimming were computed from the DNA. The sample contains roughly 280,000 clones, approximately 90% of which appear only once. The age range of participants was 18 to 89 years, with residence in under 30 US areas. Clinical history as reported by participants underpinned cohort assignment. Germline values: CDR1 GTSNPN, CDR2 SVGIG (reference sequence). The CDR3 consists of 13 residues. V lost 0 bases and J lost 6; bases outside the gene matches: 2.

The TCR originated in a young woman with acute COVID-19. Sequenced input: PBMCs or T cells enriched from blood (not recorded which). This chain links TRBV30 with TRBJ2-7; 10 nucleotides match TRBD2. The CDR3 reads CAWSVASGSEQYF. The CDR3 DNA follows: TGTGCCTGGAGTGTAGCTAGCGGGAGCGAGCAGTACTTC.